The 32 T cell receptor beta chains below all came from one sample that was sequenced in a study of siplizumab effects on memory and regulatory T cells. This table comes from immunoSEQ multiplex PCR, and its TCRdb copy is limited to in-frame clones, with some not included. The data show approximately 75,000 clones, 93% seen once. The specimen sequenced was CD8+ T cells sorted from blood. The receptors were sampled from a human donor in good health.

J is TRBJ1-1 and V is TRBV5-1; 7 nucleotides match TRBD1. CDR3 length equals 15 residues. CDR1 and CDR2 from the germline V gene are SGHRS and YFSETQ. Trimming cost V 5 bases and J 7 bases; bases outside gene matches: 14. CDR3 amino acids: CASRWVPQGTGEAFF. In nucleotides, the CDR3 is TGCGCCAGCAGGTGGGTTCCACAGGGGACGGGTGAAGCTTTCTTT.

The V and J genes are TRBV11-2 and TRBJ1-1; D call uncertain. The CDR3 is made up of 13 amino acids. Germline assignment: CDR1 SGHAT and CDR2 FQNNGV. V lost 1 base, J lost 0 bases, and 3 bases lay in between. CDR3 nucleotide sequence: TGTGCCAGCAGCTTAGGGGTGAACACTGAAGCTTTCTTT. Residues: CASSLGVNTEAFF.

This chain joins TRBV4-1 and TRBJ2-7; a possible D gene is TRBD2 (6 bases). V lost 5 bases and J lost 2, with 13 bases in between. The CDR3 is 14 amino acids. In germline, CDR1 is MGHRA, CDR2 YSYEKL. DNA of the CDR3: TGCGCCAGCAGCTGGGAGGAGGCTCCCTACGAGCAGTACTTC. Translation gives CASSWEEAPYEQYF.

V gene TRBV5-1 combines with J gene TRBJ2-2, with 7 bases aligning to TRBD2. This CDR3 is 12 amino acids long. Looked up from germline, CDR1 is SGHRS and CDR2 is YFSETQ. V lost 3 bases, J lost 7 bases, and 0 bases stayed unmatched. CDR3 amino acids: CASSWEGGELFF. The CDR3, as DNA: TGCGCCAGCAGCTGGGAGGGCGGGGAGCTGTTTTTT.

This clone was recorded once. The gene calls are TRBV19 and TRBJ2-1; unclear D gene. Between the trimmed V and J ends, which lost 0 bases and 2 bases, there was a span of 5 bases. Germline V lookup: CDR1 LNHDA, CDR2 SQIVND (reference sequence). The CDR3 length is 14 residues. The DNA of the CDR3 is TGTGCCAGTAGTATAGAGGGCCCCTACAATGAGCAGTTCTTC. Translated: CASSIEGPYNEQFF.

The chain links TRBV5-5 to TRBJ2-7; D remains unclear. The CDR3 extends over 14 amino acids. V dropped 1 base and J dropped 4 bases, with 12 bases sitting between them. Germline V CDR1 and CDR2: SGHKS, YYEKEE (reference sequence). CDR3 in amino acids: CASSLWSEPYEQYF. The DNA of the CDR3 is TGTGCCAGCAGCTTGTGGTCCGAACCTTACGAGCAGTACTTC.

The J gene is TRBJ2-3, the V gene TRBV15; no reliable D call. This CDR3 is 16 amino acids long. CDR1 and CDR2 (germline): LNHNV, YYDKDF (reference sequence). Trimming stripped 0 bases from V and 0 bases from J, with 10 bases between. The CDR3 region is CATSRESDRSTDTQYF. The CDR3 DNA is TGTGCCACCAGCAGAGAATCAGACCGAAGCACAGATACGCAGTATTTT.

The chain employs TRBV6-5 and TRBJ1-1; possibly TRBD1 for D (5 bases). V lost 2 bases and J lost 1, with 11 bases in between. Germline CDR1 and CDR2: MNHEY and SVGAGI. The CDR3 has 15 amino acids. The CDR3 region is CASSYTFGQNTEAFF. The DNA of the CDR3 is TGTGCCAGCAGTTACACCTTCGGACAGAACACTGAAGCTTTCTTT.

This clone is a singleton in its sample. The V call is TRBV5-4, the J call TRBJ2-5, with 7 bases aligning to TRBD2. The V gene's germline CDR1 is SGHNT and CDR2 YYREEE (reference sequence). V was pared by 2 bases and J by 2 bases, with 9 bases of the junction left unmatched. The CDR3 extends over 16 amino acids. CDR3 amino acids: CASSFGGTLIQETQYF. Here the CDR3 DNA reads TGTGCCAGCAGCTTCGGGGGGACGTTGATTCAAGAGACCCAGTACTTC.

The chain recombines TRBV13 with TRBJ2-7, with TRBD2 as a possible D gene (6 bases). This CDR3 comprises 13 residues. The V gene's germline CDR1 is PRHDT and CDR2 FYEKMQ (reference sequence). Deletions cut 3 bases from V and 1 base from J, with 7 bases between. The CDR3 loop is CASSFRGSYEQYF. DNA of the CDR3: TGTGCCAGCAGCTTTCGGGGGTCCTACGAGCAGTACTTC.

This chain joins TRBV5-1 and TRBJ2-5; D unclear. The end of the DNA aligns better with TRBJ2-7, so the J call may be wrong. This CDR3 comprises 15 residues. Germline V gene data show CDR1 as SGHRS and CDR2 as YFSETQ. The CDR3 bases are TGCGCCAGCAGCTTGGAACAGCAAGCCTCCTACGAGCAGTACTTC. Its protein product is CASSLEQQASYEQYF.

The rearrangement uses TRBV5-1 and TRBJ1-1, with TRBD1 matching over 8 bases. The length of the CDR3 is 14 residues. Per the germline V gene, CDR1 is SGHRS and CDR2 is YFSETQ. V shed 2 bases, J shed 5 bases, and the junction held 5 bases outside the gene matches. Here the CDR3 DNA reads TGCGCCAGCAGCTTAGGACAGGGATTGACTGAAGCTTTCTTT. Encoded protein: CASSLGQGLTEAFF.

The rearrangement uses TRBV9 and TRBJ2-5, with TRBD2 matching over 7 bases. This CDR3 is 16 amino acids long. Germline trimming cut 3 bases from V and 5 bases from J; bases unmatched to any gene: 13. Per germline, CDR1 SGDLS and CDR2 YYNGEE. CDR3 sequence: CASSAFASGRIETQYF. CDR3 nucleotides: TGTGCCAGCAGCGCCTTCGCTAGCGGACGTATTGAGACCCAGTACTTC.

This chain uses TRBV13 with TRBJ2-3; 12 nucleotides line up with TRBD2. The CDR3 is 17 amino acids. V trimming: 5 bases; J trimming: 2 bases; junction bases outside the gene matches: 8. CDR1 and CDR2 (germline): PRHDT, FYEKMQ (reference sequence). CDR3 loop: CASSARTSGVATDTQYF. The CDR3 region has the DNA TGTGCCAGCAGCGCTAGGACTAGCGGGGTTGCCACAGATACGCAGTATTTT.

The chain uses TRBV7-2 and TRBJ2-5; TRBD2 matches at 9 bases. The CDR3 contains 17 residues. J lost 4 bases, V lost 5 bases, and 14 bases had no gene match. Germline CDR1 reads SGHTA; CDR2 reads FQGNSA. The CDR3 sequence: CASSPYLGAGGPETQYF. The DNA of the CDR3 is TGTGCCAGCAGCCCCTACCTAGGGGCGGGGGGGCCAGAGACCCAGTACTTC.

The chain employs TRBV19 and TRBJ2-7; D may match TRBD1 or TRBD2 (5 bases each). Trimming took 0 bases from V and 1 from J, leaving 10 bases between them. There are 15 residues in the CDR3. Germline CDR1 is LNHDA and CDR2 is SQIVND (reference sequence). The CDR3 loop reads CASSIEGTASYEQYF. The CDR3 DNA is TGTGCCAGTAGTATAGAGGGGACGGCATCCTACGAGCAGTACTTC.

The rearrangement uses TRBV6-6 and TRBJ2-2; maybe TRBD2 (7 bases). CDR3 length: 15 amino acids. V lost 7 bases to trimming and J lost 1 base, with 13 bases between them. Germline lookup yields CDR1 MNHNY and CDR2 SVGAGI (reference sequence). The chain's CDR3 is CASIGGPKNTGELFF. CDR3 DNA sequence: TGTGCCAGCATCGGGGGGCCTAAGAACACCGGGGAGCTGTTTTTT.

The chain uses TRBV19 and TRBJ1-2; unclear D gene. CDR3 length: 13 amino acids. V shed 1 base and J shed 8 bases, with 11 bases lying between them. CDR1 is LNHDA and CDR2 is SQIVND in the germline V gene (reference sequence). The CDR3 DNA is TGTGCCAGTAGTATAGGGGCGACGAGGGGCTACACCTTC. Amino acid sequence: CASSIGATRGYTF.

V is TRBV2 and J is TRBJ2-5; 9 bases are shared with TRBD2. TRBJ2-7 explains the end of the DNA better; the J call may be wrong. This CDR3 has 17 residues. Per the germline V gene, CDR1 is SNHLY and CDR2 is FYNNEI. The CDR3: CASSVLAGAGGLYEQYF. The CDR3 nucleotides are TGTGCCAGCAGTGTATTAGCCGGAGCGGGGGGACTCTACGAGCAGTACTTC.

This rearrangement joins TRBV27 to TRBJ1-6, with D perhaps matching TRBD1 (5 bases). From germline, CDR1 is MNHEY and CDR2 SMNVEV (reference sequence). The CDR3 is made up of 14 amino acids. V was pared by 7 bases and J by 7 bases, with 14 bases between. CDR3 amino acids: CASKPGRGNSPLHF. The CDR3 DNA follows: TGTGCCAGCAAACCGGGACGGGGCAATTCACCCCTCCACTTT.

The chain links TRBV4-2 to TRBJ2-1; 7 positions match TRBD2. V trimming: 1 base; J trimming: 6 bases; junction bases outside the gene matches: 9. The CDR3 length is 16 residues. Germline loops: CDR1 LGHNA, CDR2 YNFKEQ. CDR3 residues: CASSQGDYSAPNEQFF. CDR3 bases: TGTGCCAGCAGCCAAGGGGACTACTCCGCCCCCAATGAGCAGTTCTTC.

CDR3 sequence (DNA): TGTGCCAGCAGTGATACCGGCCGGGTCTTTCAGTACTTC. Translating it yields CASSDTGRVFQYF. The chain combines TRBV9 with TRBJ2-5; no reliable D call. This CDR3 has 13 residues. Germline values: CDR1 SGDLS, CDR2 YYNGEE. V lost 5 bases to trimming and J lost 11 bases, with 19 bases between them.

J is TRBJ2-7 and V is TRBV7-6, with 8 nucleotides matching TRBD1. V gave up 9 bases and J gave up 5 bases; unmatched junction bases: 9. This CDR3 is 13 amino acids long. Per germline, CDR1 SGHVS and CDR2 FNYEAQ. For the CDR3, the DNA is TGTGCCAGTGCTAGGGCAGGGGGCAACGAGCAGTACTTC. This translates into CASARAGGNEQYF.

The CDR3, as DNA: TGCGCCAGCAGCCATTCGAATATGGGGGAAGAGCAGTACTTC. Translating it yields CASSHSNMGEEQYF. This chain links TRBV4-1 with TRBJ2-7, with D possibly being TRBD1 or TRBD2 (5 bases each). Deletions cut 3 bases from V and 7 bases from J, with 16 bases between. The CDR3 is 14 residues long. CDR1 and CDR2 from the germline V gene are MGHRA and YSYEKL.

This clone has just one count. The rearrangement uses TRBV19 and TRBJ2-5; D might be TRBD1 or TRBD2, each matching 5 bases. The CDR3 runs to 16 residues. From germline, CDR1 is LNHDA and CDR2 SQIVND (reference sequence). V was cut by 6 bases and J by 4 bases, with 21 bases left in between. As DNA, the CDR3 is TGTGCCAGTAGCACCGGGACCGCTTCTGTGGGAGAGACCCAGTACTTC. Its protein product is CASSTGTASVGETQYF.

This clone was found once. The chain employs TRBV28 and TRBJ2-7; weak D call: TRBD1 (5 bases). There are 13 residues in the CDR3. V gave up 5 bases and J gave up 5 bases, with 13 bases separating them. Germline CDR1 is MDHEN and CDR2 is SYDVKM. CDR3 in DNA: TGTGCCAGCAGTGGGGCCCTTAACGACGAGCAGTACTTC. Amino acid sequence: CASSGALNDEQYF.

This clone was seen only once. DNA of the CDR3: TGTGCCAGCAGCCAAGAACTGACAGGGTACTATGGCTACACCTTC. It translates to CASSQELTGYYGYTF. The chain joins TRBV14 to TRBJ1-2; TRBD1 matches at 7 bases. Per the germline V gene, CDR1 is SGHDN and CDR2 is FVKESK. The CDR3 is 15 residues long. Trimming took 0 bases from V and 3 from J; bases not matched to a gene: 4.

The genes are TRBV2 and TRBJ1-2, with D tentatively TRBD1 (6 bases). Trimming shortened V by 6 bases and J by 7 bases, and 18 bases separated the two germline ends. CDR1 and CDR2 from the germline V gene are SNHLY and FYNNEI. This CDR3 contains 14 residues. Here the CDR3 reads CASRKTGEIAGYTF. The CDR3, as DNA: TGTGCCAGCAGAAAGACAGGAGAAATTGCTGGCTACACCTTC.

The chain joins TRBV6-5 to TRBJ2-7; D is perhaps TRBD1 (6 bases). The CDR3 consists of 16 residues. V lost 0 bases and J 3 bases, leaving 15 bases between the germline ends. Germline-derived CDR1 and CDR2 are MNHEY and SVGAGI. The CDR3 nucleotides are TGTGCCAGCAGTTACTCTAGCGAGGACAGATACTACGAGCAGTACTTC. Translated, it gives CASSYSSEDRYYEQYF.

The gene calls are TRBV25-1 and TRBJ2-2; TRBD1 matches at 9 bases. V was pared by 1 base and J by 0 bases, with 6 bases of the junction left unmatched. This CDR3 comprises 18 residues. Germline assignment: CDR1 MGHDK and CDR2 SYGVNS. In DNA, the CDR3 is TGTGCCAGCAGTGAATTGGGACAGGGCCCACCGAACACCGGGGAGCTGTTTTTT. Amino acids: CASSELGQGPPNTGELFF.

The gene calls are TRBV27 and TRBJ2-7; 9 bases align to TRBD1. The CDR3 loop spans 14 amino acids. The germline V gene encodes CDR1 MNHEY and CDR2 SMNVEV (reference sequence). Germline trimming cut 7 bases from V and 2 bases from J; bases unmatched to any gene: 6. The CDR3 region is CASKHRGPAYEQYF. The CDR3 DNA is TGTGCCAGCAAACACAGGGGGCCAGCCTACGAGCAGTACTTC.

V is TRBV7-3 and J is TRBJ2-3; 10 bases are shared with TRBD2. There are 16 residues in the CDR3. Germline V CDR1 and CDR2: SGHTA, FQGTGA. The V segment lost 0 bases and the J segment 2 bases; nucleotides outside the gene matches: 2. The CDR3 DNA is TGTGCCAGCAGCTTAACTAGCGGGGGGATCACAGATACGCAGTATTTT. It is translated as CASSLTSGGITDTQYF. Full variable domain (outside the CDR3, taken from reference TRBV7-3 and TRBJ2-3): GAGVSQTPSNKVTEKGKYVELRCDPISGHTALYWYRQSLGQGPEFLIYFQGTGAADDSGLPNDRFFAVRPEGSVSTLKIQRTERGDSAVYLCASSLTSGGITDTQYFGPGTRLTVL.